One and the same sample provided the 25 T cell receptor beta chains below, sequenced in a study of cytomegalovirus exposure and HLA in healthy donors. The PCR was carried out with 60 Vbeta primers and 13 Jbeta primers. The repertoire was sequenced with immunoSEQ multiplex PCR; TCRdb's copy has only in-frame clones and lacks some. Here the sample spans 80,000 to 100,000 clones, around 70% being singletons. Material: PBMCs. These receptors originate from a man aged 45-60 years in good health and CMV-seronegative.

The table lists this clone with a few counts. The chain combines TRBV28 with TRBJ2-7, with TRBD1 as a possible D gene (5 bases). CDR3 length: 14 residues. CDR1 MDHEN and CDR2 SYDVKM come from the germline V gene. Trimming took 5 bases from V and 2 from J, leaving 13 bases between them. The CDR3: CASSGAILTYEQYF. Written as DNA, the CDR3 is TGTGCCAGCAGTGGGGCTATTCTCACCTACGAGCAGTACTTC.

This clone was seen only a few times. J is TRBJ2-3 and V is TRBV19; weak D call: TRBD1 (6 bases). The CDR3 consists of 15 residues. Germline loops: CDR1 LNHDA, CDR2 SQIVND (reference sequence). V was shortened by 1 base and J by 2 bases, with 10 bases between the two germline ends. The CDR3 DNA reads TGTGCCAGTAGTATAGGGAACAGGGACACAGATACGCAGTATTTT. It specifies CASSIGNRDTDTQYF.

The CDR3 reads CSVASGGLNTEAFF. CDR3 sequence (DNA): TGCAGCGTTGCGTCAGGGGGCTTGAACACTGAAGCTTTCTTT. The chain uses TRBV29-1 and TRBJ1-1, with 8 positions matching TRBD1. Germline CDR1 is SQVTM and CDR2 is ANQGSEA. V shed 4 bases, J shed 0 bases, and the junction held 4 bases outside the gene matches. This CDR3 comprises 14 residues.

The chain links TRBV11-2 to TRBJ2-3; 9 nucleotides line up with TRBD2. The CDR3 length is 13 residues. V dropped 6 bases and J dropped 5; count of bases not matched to a gene: 3. Per germline, CDR1 SGHAT and CDR2 FQNNGV. This CDR3 is CASSSGGGDTQYF. DNA of the CDR3: TGTGCCAGCAGTAGCGGGGGTGGAGATACGCAGTATTTT.

The V call is TRBV7-9, the J call TRBJ1-1, with 11 bases fitting TRBD1. Germline trimming cut 5 bases from V and 10 bases from J; bases unmatched to any gene: 6. CDR1 SEHNR and CDR2 FQNEAQ come from the germline V gene (reference sequence). The CDR3 is made up of 13 amino acids. For the CDR3, the DNA is TGTGCCAGCAGCAAAGGGGGGACAGGGGGAGCTTTCTTT. This translates into CASSKGGTGGAFF.

This clone was observed a handful of times. The chain uses TRBV9 and TRBJ1-2; D perhaps matches TRBD1 (6 bases). Germline V lookup: CDR1 SGDLS, CDR2 YYNGEE. The V and J ends lost 4 bases and 0 bases respectively, with 13 bases between them. The CDR3 length is 15 residues. DNA for the CDR3: TGTGCCAGCAGCTCATCCGGACAGTCTAACTATGGCTACACCTTC. Protein: CASSSSGQSNYGYTF.

In its sample, this clone was seen a few times. The V and J genes are TRBV5-1 and TRBJ1-2, with TRBD1 matching over 7 bases. CDR1 SGHRS and CDR2 YFSETQ come from the germline V gene. The CDR3 is made up of 15 amino acids. The V segment lost 4 bases and the J segment 7 bases; nucleotides outside the gene matches: 13. CDR3 in amino acids: CASSRQTGMVSGYTF. The DNA of the CDR3 is TGCGCCAGCAGCCGGCAGACAGGGATGGTCTCTGGCTACACCTTC.

The rearrangement uses TRBV6-1 and TRBJ2-3; TRBD1 matches at 11 bases. The CDR3 spans 15 residues. J lost 1 base, V lost 8 bases, and 5 bases had no gene match. CDR1 is MNHNS and CDR2 is SASEGT in the germline V gene. The CDR3 DNA follows: TGTGCCAGCCGCTCGGGACAGGGGGGCACAGATACGCAGTATTTT. Translation: CASRSGQGGTDTQYF.

This chain links TRBV18 with TRBJ2-5; 8 bases are shared with TRBD1. CDR1 and CDR2 (germline): KGHSH, LQKENI. V dropped 3 bases and J dropped 0; count of bases not matched to a gene: 9. This CDR3 has 17 amino acids. DNA for the CDR3: TGTGCCAGCTCACCTATTATGGGACAGGCGTACCAAGAGACCCAGTACTTC. This translates into CASSPIMGQAYQETQYF.

This rearrangement joins TRBV4-1 to TRBJ2-5, with 7 bases identical to TRBD1. The V gene end was trimmed by 4 bases and the J gene end by 3 bases; junction bases not matched to a gene: 5. CDR1 is MGHRA and CDR2 is YSYEKL in the germline V gene. The CDR3 extends over 14 amino acids. The DNA for the CDR3 is TGCGCCAGCAGCCCTCGACAGGGAAAAGAGACCCAGTACTTC. Translated: CASSPRQGKETQYF.

The chain uses TRBV7-9 and TRBJ2-3, with a possible D match to TRBD2 (6 bases). This CDR3 comprises 14 residues. V was pared by 4 bases and J by 6 bases, with 14 bases between. Germline V CDR1 and CDR2: SEHNR, FQNEAQ (reference sequence). This CDR3 is CASSSLLRGDTQYF. Written as DNA, the CDR3 is TGTGCCAGCAGCTCCCTCCTACGGGGGGATACGCAGTATTTT.

This clone was counted only a few times. The chain employs TRBV25-1 and TRBJ2-7, with TRBD1 identical over 11 bases. Germline V gene sequence: CDR1 MGHDK, CDR2 SYGVNS. CDR3 length equals 13 residues. The V and J ends lost 4 bases and 5 bases, in that order; junction bases with no gene match: 1. The CDR3 DNA reads as TGTGCCAGCAGTGTGGGACAGGGGGACGAGCAGTACTTC. Its protein product is CASSVGQGDEQYF.

V gene TRBV6-1 combines with J gene TRBJ1-1; TRBD1 aligns across 9 bases. The CDR3 spans 14 residues. Germline V gene sequence: CDR1 MNHNS, CDR2 SASEGT. The V and J ends lost 7 bases and 1 base, in that order; junction bases with no gene match: 4. This CDR3 reads CASTQGAANTEAFF. DNA for the CDR3: TGTGCCAGCACACAGGGGGCGGCGAACACTGAAGCTTTCTTT.

J is TRBJ1-2 and V is TRBV4-1, with D perhaps matching TRBD1 (6 bases). Germline V gene lookup returns CDR1 MGHRA and CDR2 YSYEKL. Trimming stripped 0 bases from V and 0 bases from J, with 11 bases between. The CDR3 has 16 amino acids. The CDR3 region is CASSQDSTGTNYGYTF. The CDR3 nucleotides read TGCGCCAGCAGCCAAGACTCAACAGGGACTAACTATGGCTACACCTTC.

The genes are TRBV11-3 and TRBJ2-4; weak D call: TRBD1 (5 bases). Germline-derived CDR1 and CDR2 are SGHNT and YENEEA. This CDR3 region has 14 residues. The germline V and J ends were trimmed by 5 bases and 7 bases, with 15 bases remaining between them. As DNA, the CDR3 is TGTGCCAGCAGCCTCCGGAGCCAGGGCAACATTCAGTACTTC. Protein sequence: CASSLRSQGNIQYF.

V and J are TRBV6-5 and TRBJ1-1; D is unresolved. V was pared by 0 bases and J by 5 bases, with 10 bases between. The CDR3 contains 14 residues. The germline V gene encodes CDR1 MNHEY and CDR2 SVGAGI. The CDR3 coding sequence is TGTGCCAGCAGTTACTCGAGACTCCGAACTGAAGCTTTCTTT. As protein: CASSYSRLRTEAFF.

In this sample, this clone turned up a few times. CDR3 region: CASSGPGQGAVKAFF. The CDR3, as DNA: TGTGCCAGCAGCGGCCCAGGACAGGGGGCGGTGAAAGCTTTCTTT. The rearrangement links TRBV7-9 to TRBJ1-1; 11 bases match TRBD1. This CDR3 comprises 15 residues. Germline CDR1 and CDR2: SEHNR and FQNEAQ (reference sequence). V trimming: 5 bases; J trimming: 9 bases; junction bases outside the gene matches: 11.

The chain links TRBV4-3 to TRBJ2-5, with TRBD2 matching 8 bases. The DNA matches TRBJ2-7 better at its end, which makes the J call doubtful. Germline V gene sequence: CDR1 LGHNA, CDR2 YSLEER. CDR3 length: 18 residues. The CDR3 region has the DNA TGCGCCAGCAGCCAAGCTACGGGAATAGCGGGGTTCTCCTACGAGCAGTACTTC. Its protein product is CASSQATGIAGFSYEQYF.

This CDR3 is CASGDSENTEAFF. CDR3 coding DNA: TGTGCCAGCGGGGACAGCGAGAACACTGAAGCTTTCTTT. The V and J genes are TRBV6-5 and TRBJ1-1; 7 bases map to TRBD1. Germline CDR1 MNHEY, CDR2 SVGAGI. V dropped 8 bases and J dropped 1; count of bases not matched to a gene: 4. The CDR3 consists of 13 residues.

This clone was seen a few times. The chain recombines TRBV4-1 with TRBJ1-5, with 7 bases that match TRBD1. The CDR3 runs 16 residues. In germline, CDR1 is MGHRA, CDR2 YSYEKL. J lost 4 bases, V lost 0 bases, and 6 bases had no gene match. CDR3: CASSQEAGTVNQPQHF. The CDR3 nucleotides are TGCGCCAGCAGCCAAGAGGCCGGGACAGTTAATCAGCCCCAGCATTTT.

J is TRBJ2-1 and V is TRBV7-2; D might be TRBD2 (5 bases). Germline loops: CDR1 SGHTA, CDR2 FQGNSA. This CDR3 has 15 residues. V lost 1 base, J lost 2 bases, and 9 bases lay in between. DNA of the CDR3: TGTGCCAGCAGCTTAGGAGGGCGCCCCTACAATGAGCAGTTCTTC. Amino acids: CASSLGGRPYNEQFF.

The chain has TRBV10-3 and TRBJ1-6; tentatively, D is TRBD1 (6 bases). V was cut by 0 bases and J by 7 bases, with 10 bases left in between. CDR1 and CDR2 from the germline V gene are ENHRY and SYGVKD. The CDR3 runs 15 residues. CDR3 amino acids: CAISESQGLNSPLHF. The CDR3, as DNA: TGTGCCATCAGTGAGTCTCAGGGGCTCAATTCACCCCTCCACTTT.

This chain joins TRBV5-4 and TRBJ1-1, with D perhaps TRBD1 (6 bases). CDR1 is SGHNT and CDR2 is YYREEE in the germline V gene (reference sequence). V lost 5 bases and J 6 bases, leaving 11 bases between the germline ends. There are 12 residues in the CDR3. The CDR3 loop is CASRREGAEAFF. The DNA of the CDR3 is TGTGCCAGCAGAAGAGAGGGGGCTGAAGCTTTCTTT.

The rearrangement uses TRBV25-1 and TRBJ2-7; D gene uncertain. Between the trimmed V and J ends, which lost 5 bases and 1 base, there was a span of 3 bases. The CDR3 is 11 amino acids. Germline V gene data show CDR1 as MGHDK and CDR2 as SYGVNS. CDR3: CASSQSYEQYF. The CDR3 region has the DNA TGTGCCAGCAGTCAGTCCTACGAGCAGTACTTC.

V gene TRBV28 combines with J gene TRBJ1-2, with a possible D match to TRBD1 (6 bases). From germline, CDR1 is MDHEN and CDR2 SYDVKM. Trimming cost V 5 bases and J 4 bases, with 11 bases left between them. The CDR3 length is 13 residues. CDR3 bases: TGTGCCAGCAGTCCGGGGGGCGGCTATGGCTACACCTTC. Translated, it gives CASSPGGGYGYTF.